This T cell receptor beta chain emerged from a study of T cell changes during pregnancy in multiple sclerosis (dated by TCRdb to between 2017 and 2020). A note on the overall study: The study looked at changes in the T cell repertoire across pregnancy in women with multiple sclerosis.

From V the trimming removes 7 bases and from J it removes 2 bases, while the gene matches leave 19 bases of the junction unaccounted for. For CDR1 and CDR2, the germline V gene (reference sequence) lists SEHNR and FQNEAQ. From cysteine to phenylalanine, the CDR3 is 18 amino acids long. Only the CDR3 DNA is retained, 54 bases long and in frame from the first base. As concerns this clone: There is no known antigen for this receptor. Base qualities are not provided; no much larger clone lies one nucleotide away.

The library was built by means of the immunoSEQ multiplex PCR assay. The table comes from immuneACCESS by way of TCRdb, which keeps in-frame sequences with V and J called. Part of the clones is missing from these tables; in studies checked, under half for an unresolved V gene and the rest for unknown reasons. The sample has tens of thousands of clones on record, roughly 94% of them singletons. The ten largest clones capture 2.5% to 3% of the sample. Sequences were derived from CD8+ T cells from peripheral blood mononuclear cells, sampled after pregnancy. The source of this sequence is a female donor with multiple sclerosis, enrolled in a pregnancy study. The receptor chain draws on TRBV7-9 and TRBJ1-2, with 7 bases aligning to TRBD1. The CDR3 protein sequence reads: CASNKIPNRDRVNYGYTF. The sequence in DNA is TGTGCCAGCAACAAAATCCCGAACCGGGACAGAGTAAACTATGGCTACACCTTC.